The entry below gives a single T cell receptor (beta chain) sequence along with its context. As yet, its antigen is unknown. The data are from a study of T cell responses to AZD1222 COVID-19 vaccine. For the study at large: Pooled in the analysis were second doses at about 4 or about 12 weeks. Study-wide points: Close to half of spike-specific TCRs reportedly recognize unmutated variant regions.

TCRdb's table, derived via immunoSEQ multiplex PCR, lists solely in-frame clones and lacks some. The table shows about 120,000 clones, with about 90% occurring only once. This CDR3 is 17 amino acids long. Germline CDR1 is SGHRS and CDR2 is YFSETQ. V dropped 7 bases and J dropped 3; count of bases not matched to a gene: 11. This clonotype originated in an adult in good health. The material sequenced was peripheral blood, taken on day 0 of AZD1222 vaccination. This chain joins TRBV5-1 and TRBJ2-5; 14 bases agree with TRBD2. This CDR3 reads CASGPGLAGVWEETQYF. The CDR3 coding sequence is TGCGCCAGCGGGCCGGGACTAGCGGGAGTCTGGGAAGAGACCCAGTACTTC.